This T cell receptor beta chain emerged from a study of blood T cell repertoires in COVID-19. V was pared by 6 bases and J by 6 bases, with 15 bases between. The CDR3 totals 13 residues. Germline V gene sequence: CDR1 SGHRS, CDR2 YFSETQ. Study members were between about 18 and 95 years old and lived in 24 US regions. Clinical history as reported by participants underpinned cohort assignment. Sequenced by immunoSEQ multiplex PCR; TCRdb stores in-frame clones only, minus some. The sample shows about 330,000 clones, over 75% of them seen only once. This chain joins TRBV5-1 and TRBJ1-2; weak D call: TRBD1 (6 bases). Input material: PBMCs or T cells enriched from blood (not recorded which). This sequence was found in a woman in her 30s who had recovered from COVID-19. Written as DNA, the CDR3 is TGCGCCAGCACAAACAGGGAAATGGATGGCTACACCTTC. Its protein product is CASTNREMDGYTF.